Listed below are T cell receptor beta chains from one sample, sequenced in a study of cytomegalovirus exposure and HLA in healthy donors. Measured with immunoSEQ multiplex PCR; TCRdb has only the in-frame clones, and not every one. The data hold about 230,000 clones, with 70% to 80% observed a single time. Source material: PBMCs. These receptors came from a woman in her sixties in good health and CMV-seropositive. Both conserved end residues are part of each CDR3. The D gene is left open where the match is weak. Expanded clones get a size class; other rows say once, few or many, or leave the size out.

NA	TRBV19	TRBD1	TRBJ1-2	TGTGCCAGTACCCCGCCCGGACAGGGGGTATACACCTTC	CASTPPGQGVYTF
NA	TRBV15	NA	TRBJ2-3	TGTGCCACCAGCAGAGGTTTTCCTAGAGCTAGCACAGATACGCAGTATTTT	CATSRGFPRASTDTQYF
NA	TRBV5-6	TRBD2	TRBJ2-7	TGTGCCAGCAGCGCCGGACTAGCGGTTAGCTCCTACGAGCAGTACTTC	CASSAGLAVSSYEQYF
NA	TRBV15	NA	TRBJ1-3	TGTGCCACCAGCAGAGATGCGGGTTTCTCTGGAAACACCATATATTTT	CATSRDAGFSGNTIYF
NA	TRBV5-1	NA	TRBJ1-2	TGCGCCAGCAGTCCGCAGGGTCTCGTTCGCACCTTC	CASSPQGLVRTF
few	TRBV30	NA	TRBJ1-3	TGTGCCTATACAGGCCACTCTGGAAACACCATATATTTT	CAYTGHSGNTIYF
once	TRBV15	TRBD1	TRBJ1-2	TGTGCCACCAGCAGAGATCCTGTGGGGACAGCCTACACCTTC	CATSRDPVGTAYTF
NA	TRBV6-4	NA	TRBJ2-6	TGTGCCAGCAGTCCCGGGACAATCTCTGGGGCCAACGTCCTGACTTTC	CASSPGTISGANVLTF
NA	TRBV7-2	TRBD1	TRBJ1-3	TGTGCCAGCAGCCCACCAGACAGGGGGAGAAACACCATATATTTT	CASSPPDRGRNTIYF
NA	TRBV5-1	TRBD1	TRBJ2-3	TGCGCCAGCAGCTTGTGGGGACAGATCACAGATACGCAGTATTTT	CASSLWGQITDTQYF
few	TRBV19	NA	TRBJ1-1	TGTGCCAGTAGTATACGGGGGACCACTGAAGCTTTCTTT	CASSIRGTTEAFF
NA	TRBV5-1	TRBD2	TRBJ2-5	TGCGCCAGCAGCCGGGGGGGCGCTAGCGACACTTGGACCCAGTACTTC	CASSRGGASDTWTQYF
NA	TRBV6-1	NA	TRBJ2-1	TGTGCCAGCAGTGAAGCTACAAATTTCTACAATGAGCAGTTCTTC	CASSEATNFYNEQFF
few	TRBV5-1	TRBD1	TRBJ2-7	TGCGCCAGCTCCACGGGACAGGGCCTCTCCTACGAGCAGTACTTC	CASSTGQGLSYEQYF
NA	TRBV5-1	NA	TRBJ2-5	TGCGCCAGCAGCTTAACCCTCAGAGAGACCCAGTACTTC	CASSLTLRETQYF
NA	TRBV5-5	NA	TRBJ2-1	TGTGCCAGCAGCTTTACAGGGAACTACAATGAGCAGTTCTTC	CASSFTGNYNEQFF
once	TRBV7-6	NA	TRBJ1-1	TGTGCCAGCAGCTTAGTGGCAGGGGACACTGAAGCTTTCTTT	CASSLVAGDTEAFF
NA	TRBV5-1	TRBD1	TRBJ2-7	TGCGCCAGCAGCCCCCGCCTCCGACAGGGGAGCTCCTACGAGCAGTACTTC	CASSPRLRQGSSYEQYF
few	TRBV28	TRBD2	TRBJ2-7	TGTGCCAGCAGTTTTCTCTCGGGAGGGGGCTCCTACGAGCAGTACTTC	CASSFLSGGGSYEQYF
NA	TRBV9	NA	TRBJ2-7	TGTGCCAGCAGCACCAGACCGACGGGTTACGAGCAGTACTTC	CASSTRPTGYEQYF
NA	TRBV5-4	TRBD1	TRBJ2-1	TGTGCCAGCAGTCCGGGACAGGGCTACAATGAGCAGTTCTTC	CASSPGQGYNEQFF
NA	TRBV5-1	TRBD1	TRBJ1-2	TGCGCCAGCAGCTTGAGTGGACAGGGGGCAAGTGGCTACACCTTC	CASSLSGQGASGYTF
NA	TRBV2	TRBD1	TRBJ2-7	TGTGCCAGCAGTGAAGCCTACAGGGGGGTCGACGAGCAGTACTTC	CASSEAYRGVDEQYF
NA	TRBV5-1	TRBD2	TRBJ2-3	TGCGCCAGCCTCAATAGCGGGAGGGCCGGGGATACGCAGTATTTT	CASLNSGRAGDTQYF
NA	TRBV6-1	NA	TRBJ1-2	TGTGCCAGCAGTTTTGGTCTGACAGGCGACTATGGCTACACCTTC	CASSFGLTGDYGYTF
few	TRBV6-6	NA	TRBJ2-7	TGTGCCAGCAGTTACTCGAGGGTAAACGAGCAGTACTTC	CASSYSRVNEQYF
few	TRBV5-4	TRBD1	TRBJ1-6	TGTGCCAGCAGCTTGGGACAGGGGATTAATTCACCCCTCCACTTT	CASSLGQGINSPLHF
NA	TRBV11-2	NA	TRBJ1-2	TGTGCCAGCAGCTTATCAGGGAACTATGGCTACACCTTC	CASSLSGNYGYTF
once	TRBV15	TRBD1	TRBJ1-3	TGTGCCACCAGCAGGGACAGGGACGGTGGGACCATATATTTT	CATSRDRDGGTIYF
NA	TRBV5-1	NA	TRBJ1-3	TGCGCCAGCAGCCTCGACAGCACCTCTGGAAACACCATATATTTT	CASSLDSTSGNTIYF
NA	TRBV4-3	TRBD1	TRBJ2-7	TGCGCCAGCAGCCAAACCCCGGGACAGGGGGCCGAGCAGTACTTC	CASSQTPGQGAEQYF
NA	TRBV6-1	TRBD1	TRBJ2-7	TGTGCCAGCAGTGAAAGAGGGACAGTACCCTACGAGCAGTACTTC	CASSERGTVPYEQYF
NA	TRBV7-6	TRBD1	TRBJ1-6	TGTGCCAGCAGCGAACAGGGGACAGGGCGTTCACCCCTCCACTTT	CASSEQGTGRSPLHF
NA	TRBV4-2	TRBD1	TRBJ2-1	TGTGCCAGCAGCCCCCAAGGACAGGGGGTGAGCAATGAGCAGTTCTTC	CASSPQGQGVSNEQFF
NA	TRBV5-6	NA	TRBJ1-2	TGTGCCAGCAGCTTGCCCGGGTCTGGCTACACCTTC	CASSLPGSGYTF
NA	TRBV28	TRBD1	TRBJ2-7	TGTGCCAGCAGTGCGACAGGGGGCTATAGCTCCTACGAGCAGTACTTC	CASSATGGYSSYEQYF
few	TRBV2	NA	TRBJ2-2	TGTGCCAGCAGTGAATGGGGGGCGAACACCGGGGAGCTGTTTTTT	CASSEWGANTGELFF
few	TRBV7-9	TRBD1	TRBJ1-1	TGTGCCAGCAGCTGGGGACGGACAGGGAGCGCTGAAGCTTTCTTT	CASSWGRTGSAEAFF
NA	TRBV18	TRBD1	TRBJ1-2	TGTGCCAGCTCACCTGACAGGGTCGGTGGCTACACCTTC	CASSPDRVGGYTF
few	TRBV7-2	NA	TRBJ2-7	TGTGCCAGCACCAAAGACAGGCGGTACGAGCAGTACTTC	CASTKDRRYEQYF
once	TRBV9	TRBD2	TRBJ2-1	TGTGCCACACAGCCCGCGGGACTAGCGGGACTCCGCTCCTACAATGAGCAGTTCTTC	CATQPAGLAGLRSYNEQFF
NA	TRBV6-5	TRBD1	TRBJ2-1	TGTGCCAGCAGTCAGACAGGGTTCCCCAACAATGAGCAGTTCTTC	CASSQTGFPNNEQFF
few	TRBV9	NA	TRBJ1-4	TGTGCCAGCGCGCAGGGGACCGGCGGCGAAAAACTGTTTTTT	CASAQGTGGEKLFF
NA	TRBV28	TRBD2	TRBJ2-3	TGTGCCGCCACCGGGACTAGCGGGGGGTCCCCCGGCACAGATACGCAGTATTTT	CAATGTSGGSPGTDTQYF
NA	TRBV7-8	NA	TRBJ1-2	TGTGCCAGCAGCTTCTCGACTCGGGGCTACACCTTC	CASSFSTRGYTF
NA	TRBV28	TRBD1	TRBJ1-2	TGTGCCAGCAGTTTGAGGACAGGGACTGGCTACACCTTC	CASSLRTGTGYTF
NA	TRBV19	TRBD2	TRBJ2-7	TGTGCCAGTAGTGTCCTGGGGCGGGAGGGCCCGAACGAGCAGTACTTC	CASSVLGREGPNEQYF
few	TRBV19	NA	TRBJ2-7	TGTGCCAGTAGTGTACGACTAGGGAGAGGTTACTACGAGCAGTACTTC	CASSVRLGRGYYEQYF
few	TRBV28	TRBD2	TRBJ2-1	TGTGCCAGCAGTTCCCCGAGCGGGGGGTACAATGAGCAGTTCTTC	CASSSPSGGYNEQFF
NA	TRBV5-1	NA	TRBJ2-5	TGCGCCAGCAGCTTAATACTAGGACCGCAAGAGACCCAGTACTTC	CASSLILGPQETQYF
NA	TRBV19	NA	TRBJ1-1	TGTGCCAGTAGTATGCGGGGTTTGAACACTGAAGCTTTCTTT	CASSMRGLNTEAFF
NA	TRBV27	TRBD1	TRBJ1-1	TGTGCCAGCAGTTCCCTAACAGGGGGCCCTGAAGCTTTCTTT	CASSSLTGGPEAFF
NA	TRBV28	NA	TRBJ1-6	TGTGCCAGCAATTTCCTTGCCAGGGGTGTACCCCTCCACTTT	CASNFLARGVPLHF
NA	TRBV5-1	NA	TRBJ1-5	TGCGCCAGCAGCTTGACAGGGAACAGCAATCAGCCCCAGCATTTT	CASSLTGNSNQPQHF
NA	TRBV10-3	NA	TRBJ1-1	TGTGCCATCAGTGAGTCATACTCAGGAGCGGGAGCTTTCTTT	CAISESYSGAGAFF
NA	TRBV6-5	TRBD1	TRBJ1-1	TGTGCCAGCAGTTACCGGGGGACAGGGGGACTGGGAGCTTTCTTT	CASSYRGTGGLGAFF
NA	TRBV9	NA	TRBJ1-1	TGTGCCAGCAGTGGCGGGAGCAACACTGAAGCTTTCTTT	CASSGGSNTEAFF
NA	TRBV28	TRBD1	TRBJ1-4	TGTGCCAGCAGTTTAGCAGGGGGCAGGGGTAATGAAAAACTGTTTTTT	CASSLAGGRGNEKLFF
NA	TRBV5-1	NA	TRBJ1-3	TGCGCCAGCAGCTTGGACATCTCTGGAAACACCATATATTTT	CASSLDISGNTIYF